A selection of T cell receptor beta chains follows, all from one sample in a study of T cells in localized non-small cell lung cancer. Sequenced by immunoSEQ multiplex PCR; TCRdb stores in-frame clones only, minus some. The sample yields 30,000 to 40,000 clones, around 80% seen once. This specimen consisted of peripheral blood, obtained before any cancer treatment. The receptor set was obtained from a male donor aged 60 or over with stage II squamous cell lung carcinoma. Both conserved end residues are part of each CDR3. Each record gives: D gene, clone size, J gene, V gene, CDR3 protein, CDR3 DNA. The D gene is left open where the match is weak. The size entry is marked missing in some rows and otherwise reads once, few, many or a size class.

>NA|once|TRBJ1-4|TRBV6-5
CASSPRFATNEKLFF
TGTGCCAGCAGCCCACGTTTTGCAACTAATGAAAAACTGTTTTTT
>NA|NA|TRBJ1-5|TRBV5-5
CASSLRGYNQPQHF
TGTGCCAGCAGCTTAAGGGGGTACAATCAGCCCCAGCATTTT
>TRBD1|few|TRBJ1-1|TRBV6-5
CASSSLTPGQGGSFF
TGTGCCAGCAGTTCCCTAACTCCGGGACAGGGTGGGTCCTTCTTT
>NA|once|TRBJ2-7|TRBV20-1
CSARTGSEQYF
TGCAGTGCCCGTACAGGGAGCGAGCAGTACTTC
>TRBD2|NA|TRBJ2-5|TRBV9
CASSPTSGGWRETQYF
TGTGCCAGCAGTCCGACTAGCGGGGGGTGGAGAGAGACCCAGTACTTC
>NA|NA|TRBJ1-5|TRBV6-1
CASNFLTGSNQPQHF
TGTGCCAGCAATTTTTTGACGGGTAGCAATCAGCCCCAGCATTTT
>NA|NA|TRBJ2-5|TRBV7-6
CASSRRPGRGPETQYF
TGTGCCAGCAGCCGACGCCCCGGGCGGGGGCCCGAGACCCAGTACTTC
>NA|once|TRBJ1-5|TRBV13
CASSLRGGNQPQHF
TGTGCCAGCAGTCTTAGGGGGGGGAATCAGCCCCAGCATTTT
>TRBD2|NA|TRBJ2-1|TRBV7-3
CASSLPGTSMNEQFF
TGTGCCAGCAGCTTACCCGGGACTAGCATGAATGAGCAGTTCTTC
>NA|NA|TRBJ2-7|TRBV6-1
CASIRQGNYEQYF
TGTGCCAGCATAAGGCAGGGTAATTACGAGCAGTACTTC
>NA|NA|TRBJ1-1|TRBV29-1
CSVEGHPNTEAFF
TGCAGCGTTGAAGGACACCCGAACACTGAAGCTTTCTTT
>NA|NA|TRBJ2-1|TRBV19
CASKRAGAEQFF
TGTGCCAGTAAACGGGCGGGGGCCGAGCAGTTCTTC
>TRBD1|NA|TRBJ1-5|TRBV18
CASSPGQNQPQHF
TGTGCCAGCTCACCGGGACAGAATCAGCCCCAGCATTTT
>TRBD1|medium-sized|TRBJ1-2|TRBV6-1
CASSPQGDYGYTF
TGTGCCAGCAGCCCGCAGGGGGACTATGGCTACACCTTC
>NA|NA|TRBJ2-7|TRBV2
CASSTGVEGYEQYF
TGTGCCAGCAGTACAGGGGTGGAGGGCTACGAGCAGTACTTC
>NA|NA|TRBJ2-1|TRBV6-5
CASSYSEWGEQFF
TGTGCCAGCAGTTATAGTGAGTGGGGTGAGCAGTTCTTC
>NA|NA|TRBJ2-1|TRBV6-1
CASSEPRHQDNEQFF
TGTGCCAGCAGTGAACCCAGGCATCAGGACAATGAGCAGTTCTTC
>TRBD1|few|TRBJ1-1|TRBV19
CASRATGQGNTEAFF
TGTGCCAGTAGGGCCACGGGACAGGGGAACACTGAAGCTTTCTTT
>NA|NA|TRBJ2-7|TRBV5-1
CASSFNSNEQYF
TGCGCCAGCAGCTTTAACTCCAACGAGCAGTACTTC
>TRBD1|once|TRBJ1-5|TRBV7-2
CASSLVEGGDQPQHF
TGTGCCAGCAGCTTAGTGGAAGGGGGCGACCAGCCCCAGCATTTT
>NA|NA|TRBJ1-1|TRBV11-1
CASSFSWNTEAFF
TGTGCCAGCAGCTTTTCCTGGAACACTGAAGCTTTCTTT
>TRBD1|NA|TRBJ1-1|TRBV19
CATAYPGQGMNTEAFF
TGTGCCACCGCGTATCCAGGACAGGGAATGAACACTGAAGCTTTCTTT
>NA|NA|TRBJ1-6|TRBV6-5
CASSYGALNNSPLHF
TGTGCCAGCAGTTACGGGGCTCTGAATAATTCACCCCTCCACTTT
>NA|NA|TRBJ1-1|TRBV7-7
CASSLIADTEAFF
TGTGCTAGCAGCTTAATCGCGGACACTGAAGCTTTCTTT
>TRBD2|NA|TRBJ2-7|TRBV29-1
CSVDGGSGYEQYF
TGCAGCGTTGACGGCGGGAGCGGTTACGAGCAGTACTTC
>NA|NA|TRBJ2-1|TRBV19
CASSIIRVLRANEQFF
TGTGCCAGTAGTATTATCAGGGTCCTTCGGGCCAATGAGCAGTTCTTC
>TRBD1|NA|TRBJ1-2|TRBV27
CASSLSGQVGYTF
TGTGCCAGCAGTTTATCGGGACAGGTTGGCTACACCTTC
>NA|NA|TRBJ2-1|TRBV11-3
CASSLEREEQFF
TGTGCCAGCAGCTTAGAACGGGAAGAGCAGTTCTTC
>NA|NA|TRBJ2-7|TRBV6-5
CASSLQTAYEQYF
TGTGCCAGCAGTTTACAGACAGCCTACGAGCAGTACTTC
>TRBD2|once|TRBJ2-7|TRBV7-9
CASSVAGLAGYEQYF
TGTGCCAGCAGCGTCGCGGGGCTAGCGGGCTACGAGCAGTACTTC
>NA|NA|TRBJ2-5|TRBV10-3
CAISEKAGAWETQYF
TGTGCCATCAGTGAGAAGGCAGGGGCGTGGGAGACCCAGTACTTC
>NA|NA|TRBJ1-6|TRBV20-1
CSPGEDSPLHF
TGCAGCCCTGGCGAAGATTCACCCCTCCACTTT
>TRBD1|NA|TRBJ2-5|TRBV4-1
CASRDRVTLGEETQYF
TGCGCCAGCAGGGACAGGGTAACCCTTGGCGAAGAGACCCAGTACTTC
>NA|NA|TRBJ1-2|TRBV10-3
CAISESAEGYGYTF
TGTGCCATCAGTGAAAGCGCTGAGGGCTATGGCTACACCTTC
>NA|NA|TRBJ1-3|TRBV7-9
CASSRRTGNTIYF
TGTGCCAGCAGCCGCCGCACTGGAAACACCATATATTTT
>TRBD2|NA|TRBJ2-3|TRBV27
CASSSPGAGGLPTDTQYF
TGTGCCAGCAGTTCCCCAGGCGCGGGAGGGCTACCCACAGATACGCAGTATTTT
>NA|many|TRBJ2-7|TRBV27
CASSLNGQSYEQYF
TGTGCCAGCAGTTTAAACGGACAATCCTACGAGCAGTACTTC
>NA|once|TRBJ2-7|TRBV10-2
CASSAIVKVPGEQYF
TGCGCCAGCAGTGCAATAGTTAAGGTCCCAGGCGAGCAGTACTTC
>NA|NA|TRBJ1-3|TRBV12-5
CASGPSGNTIYF
TGTGCTAGTGGTCCCTCTGGAAACACCATATATTTT
>NA|many|TRBJ1-4|TRBV13
CASSLTGTNEKLFF
TGTGCCAGCAGCCTAACCGGGACTAATGAAAAACTGTTTTTT